These T cell receptor beta chains were read from a single sample in a study of metastatic and nonmetastatic thyroid tumors. TCRdb reassembled clones from the PCR reads with MiXCR. This table holds approximately 21,000 clones, 20% found once. The sequenced sample was blood. The source is a female donor with papillary thyroid cancer or a benign thyroid nodule (not recorded which). Some clones in this sample may be carry-over from other donors' samples. The CDR3 runs from the conserved cysteine through the conserved F or W. The order of the fields is D gene, J gene, V gene, CDR3 length, clone size, CDR3 DNA, CDR3 protein. The D gene is left open where the match is weak. Some rows mark clone size as missing; the rest say once, few, many or name a class of expanded clone.

d_call: TRBD2; j_call: TRBJ2-2; v_call: TRBV7-9; cdr3_length: 15; clone_size: many; cdr3_nt: TGTGCCAGCACTTCTAGCGGGACGAACACCGGGGAGCTGTTTTTT; cdr3_aa: CASTSSGTNTGELFF
d_call: TRBD2; j_call: TRBJ2-1; v_call: TRBV5-1; cdr3_length: 16; clone_size: many; cdr3_nt: TGCGCCAGCTCCCGCCTTCCGGGAGGGCCCTACAATGAGCAGTTCTTC; cdr3_aa: CASSRLPGGPYNEQFF
d_call: TRBD2; j_call: TRBJ2-1; v_call: TRBV20-1; cdr3_length: 16; clone_size: many; cdr3_nt: TGCAGTGCTAGGTGGACTAGCGGGAGAGTCTACAATGAGCAGTTCTTC; cdr3_aa: CSARWTSGRVYNEQFF
d_call: TRBD2; j_call: TRBJ2-2; v_call: TRBV6-1; cdr3_length: 14; clone_size: many; cdr3_nt: TGTGCCAGCAGCCGGGGGGGGGCCACCGGGGAGCTGTTTTTT; cdr3_aa: CASSRGGATGELFF
d_call: NA; j_call: TRBJ2-3; v_call: TRBV6-4; cdr3_length: 15; clone_size: few; cdr3_nt: TGTGCCAGCAGTTTGTACCCAGTTAGCACAGATACGCAGTATTTT; cdr3_aa: CASSLYPVSTDTQYF
d_call: TRBD1; j_call: TRBJ1-1; v_call: TRBV7-9; cdr3_length: 12; clone_size: many; cdr3_nt: TGTGCCAGCAGCTTGGCGGACAGGAGAGCTTTCTTT; cdr3_aa: CASSLADRRAFF
d_call: NA; j_call: TRBJ1-2; v_call: TRBV20-1; cdr3_length: 13; clone_size: many; cdr3_nt: TGCAGTGCTAGAGTCGCCAGTAGCTATGGCTACACCTTC; cdr3_aa: CSARVASSYGYTF
d_call: NA; j_call: TRBJ1-6; v_call: TRBV28; cdr3_length: 13; clone_size: few; cdr3_nt: TGTGCCAGCAGTTTTGGGGGAGATTCACCCCTCCACTTT; cdr3_aa: CASSFGGDSPLHF
d_call: TRBD1; j_call: TRBJ2-2; v_call: TRBV4-2; cdr3_length: 17; clone_size: many; cdr3_nt: TGTGCCAGCAGCCCCCCCCCGCAGGGGGCAAGCACCGGGGAGCTGTTTTTT; cdr3_aa: CASSPPPQGASTGELFF
d_call: NA; j_call: TRBJ2-3; v_call: TRBV11-3; cdr3_length: 15; clone_size: many; cdr3_nt: TGTGCCAGCAGCTTAGGAGACGCTATCACAGATACGCAGTATTTT; cdr3_aa: CASSLGDAITDTQYF
d_call: NA; j_call: TRBJ2-3; v_call: TRBV11-2; cdr3_length: 13; clone_size: many; cdr3_nt: TGTGCCAGCAGCTTAGATCTGGGGCGGACGCAGTATTTT; cdr3_aa: CASSLDLGRTQYF
d_call: TRBD1; j_call: TRBJ1-6; v_call: TRBV6-1; cdr3_length: 14; clone_size: few; cdr3_nt: TGTGCCAGCAGACCGATGACAGGGAGTTCACCCCTCCACTTT; cdr3_aa: CASRPMTGSSPLHF
d_call: NA; j_call: TRBJ2-6; v_call: TRBV9; cdr3_length: 16; clone_size: NA; cdr3_nt: TGTGCCAGCAGATCCCCGGGTGACTCTGGGGCCAACGTCCAGACTTTC; cdr3_aa: CASRSPGDSGANVQTF
d_call: TRBD1; j_call: TRBJ1-2; v_call: TRBV24-1; cdr3_length: 14; clone_size: few; cdr3_nt: TGTGCCACCAGTGACCGGGACAGGGACTATGGCTACACCTTC; cdr3_aa: CATSDRDRDYGYTF
d_call: NA; j_call: TRBJ1-2; v_call: TRBV29-1; cdr3_length: 14; clone_size: many; cdr3_nt: TGCAGCGTTGAAAGTAGCAGCTATAACTATGGCTACACCTTC; cdr3_aa: CSVESSSYNYGYTF
d_call: NA; j_call: TRBJ2-3; v_call: TRBV18; cdr3_length: 16; clone_size: many; cdr3_nt: TGTGCCAGCTCACTCACAGGGAGGGCTGCCACAGATACGCAGTATTTT; cdr3_aa: CASSLTGRAATDTQYF
d_call: TRBD2; j_call: TRBJ2-7; v_call: TRBV20-1; cdr3_length: 15; clone_size: NA; cdr3_nt: TGCAGTGCTAGGACGCCGGGACTAGGGGTCTACGAGCAGTACTTC; cdr3_aa: CSARTPGLGVYEQYF
d_call: TRBD2; j_call: TRBJ2-7; v_call: TRBV28; cdr3_length: 19; clone_size: NA; cdr3_nt: TGTGCCAGCAGCCCTACCCTGGTGGGGACTAGCGGGAGGATCTACGAGCAGTACTTC; cdr3_aa: CASSPTLVGTSGRIYEQYF
d_call: NA; j_call: TRBJ2-7; v_call: TRBV10-3; cdr3_length: 14; clone_size: NA; cdr3_nt: TGTGCCATCATTGATGGTACAGGGCACGACGAGCAGTACTTC; cdr3_aa: CAIIDGTGHDEQYF
d_call: TRBD1; j_call: TRBJ1-2; v_call: TRBV7-2; cdr3_length: 14; clone_size: many; cdr3_nt: TGTGCCACCAGTGGAGGGGGCGTCCACTATGGCTACACCTTC; cdr3_aa: CATSGGGVHYGYTF
d_call: NA; j_call: TRBJ2-2; v_call: TRBV5-1; cdr3_length: 16; clone_size: many; cdr3_nt: TGCGCCAGCAGGCCCCCAGAGTTGGCTAGGACCGGGGAGCTGTTTTTT; cdr3_aa: CASRPPELARTGELFF
d_call: TRBD1; j_call: TRBJ1-4; v_call: TRBV5-1; cdr3_length: 14; clone_size: many; cdr3_nt: TGCGCCAGCAGCGCCACAGGGGGTCCTGAAAAACTGTTTTTT; cdr3_aa: CASSATGGPEKLFF
d_call: NA; j_call: TRBJ2-2; v_call: TRBV6-6; cdr3_length: 15; clone_size: few; cdr3_nt: TGTGCCAGCAGTTACACTAACCGGGACACCGGCGAGCTGTTTTTT; cdr3_aa: CASSYTNRDTGELFF
d_call: NA; j_call: TRBJ2-7; v_call: TRBV5-1; cdr3_length: 15; clone_size: NA; cdr3_nt: TGCGCCAGCAGCTCGGACAGATTATTCACCTACGAGCAGTACTTC; cdr3_aa: CASSSDRLFTYEQYF
d_call: NA; j_call: TRBJ2-1; v_call: TRBV28; cdr3_length: 15; clone_size: NA; cdr3_nt: TGTGCCAGCAGCTTAAACCCTTCCGGGAGCTGGGAGCAGTTCTTC; cdr3_aa: CASSLNPSGSWEQFF
d_call: NA; j_call: TRBJ2-1; v_call: TRBV10-1; cdr3_length: 13; clone_size: few; cdr3_nt: TGCGCCAGCAGTAGGTTTTTGTACCTTGAGAAATTCTTC; cdr3_aa: CASSRFLYLEKFF
d_call: NA; j_call: TRBJ2-2; v_call: TRBV10-1; cdr3_length: 16; clone_size: few; cdr3_nt: TGCGCCAGCAGTCAGTCTATATCGTCCAACACCGGGGAGCTGTTTTTT; cdr3_aa: CASSQSISSNTGELFF
d_call: TRBD2; j_call: TRBJ2-3; v_call: TRBV19; cdr3_length: 16; clone_size: many; cdr3_nt: TGTGCCAGTAGGTCTAGGACTAGCGGACGCACAGATACGCAGTATTTT; cdr3_aa: CASRSRTSGRTDTQYF
d_call: NA; j_call: TRBJ1-2; v_call: TRBV6-1; cdr3_length: 15; clone_size: few; cdr3_nt: TGTGCCAGCACTCCGATGGTAGAGGGAAACTATGGCTACACCTTC; cdr3_aa: CASTPMVEGNYGYTF
d_call: NA; j_call: TRBJ1-2; v_call: TRBV5-1; cdr3_length: 13; clone_size: many; cdr3_nt: TGCGCCAGCAGCTTGCCACAAAACTATGGCTACACCTTC; cdr3_aa: CASSLPQNYGYTF
d_call: NA; j_call: TRBJ2-1; v_call: TRBV4-1; cdr3_length: 17; clone_size: many; cdr3_nt: TGCGCCAGCAGCCAAGTTGACTTGGGAGTATCCTACAATGAGCAGTTCTTC; cdr3_aa: CASSQVDLGVSYNEQFF
d_call: NA; j_call: TRBJ2-1; v_call: TRBV4-1; cdr3_length: 13; clone_size: many; cdr3_nt: TGCGCCAGCAGCCTATCCCAGCAGAATGAGCAGTTCTTC; cdr3_aa: CASSLSQQNEQFF
d_call: TRBD1; j_call: TRBJ2-1; v_call: TRBV11-1; cdr3_length: 16; clone_size: NA; cdr3_nt: TGTGCCAGCAGCCCATCGACAGGGGGCGGTAACAATGAGCAGTTCTTC; cdr3_aa: CASSPSTGGGNNEQFF
d_call: NA; j_call: TRBJ1-1; v_call: TRBV12-3/TRBV12-4; cdr3_length: 14; clone_size: many; cdr3_nt: TGTGCCAGCAGTTTTGTGGGGGCGAGGTCTGAAGCTTTCTTT; cdr3_aa: CASSFVGARSEAFF
d_call: NA; j_call: TRBJ2-7; v_call: TRBV4-3; cdr3_length: 14; clone_size: many; cdr3_nt: TGCGCCAGCAGCCAAGATGCCAGGGACTACGAGCAGTACTTC; cdr3_aa: CASSQDARDYEQYF
d_call: NA; j_call: TRBJ1-3; v_call: TRBV11-1; cdr3_length: 16; clone_size: NA; cdr3_nt: TGTGCCAGCAGCTTAGTAGTGGAAGGTAATGGAGACACCATATATTTT; cdr3_aa: CASSLVVEGNGDTIYF
d_call: NA; j_call: TRBJ1-1; v_call: TRBV7-6; cdr3_length: 17; clone_size: NA; cdr3_nt: TGTGCCAGCAGCTTAACTTGGAATAAGACAGAGAACACTGAAGCTTTATTT; cdr3_aa: CASSLTWNKTENTEALF
d_call: TRBD1; j_call: TRBJ2-5; v_call: TRBV3-1; cdr3_length: 14; clone_size: many; cdr3_nt: TGTGCCAGCAGCCGGGACAGGGGGAGGGAGACCCAGTACTTC; cdr3_aa: CASSRDRGRETQYF
d_call: NA; j_call: TRBJ1-6; v_call: TRBV10-3; cdr3_length: 15; clone_size: many; cdr3_nt: TGTGCCATCAGTGAAAGGCCAGGGAGTGATTCACCCCTCCACTTT; cdr3_aa: CAISERPGSDSPLHF
d_call: NA; j_call: TRBJ2-6; v_call: TRBV3-1; cdr3_length: 13; clone_size: medium-sized; cdr3_nt: TGTGCCAGCAGCCAGGGGACGGAGGGGTCCCTGACTTTC; cdr3_aa: CASSQGTEGSLTF
d_call: NA; j_call: TRBJ2-4; v_call: TRBV28; cdr3_length: 15; clone_size: many; cdr3_nt: TGTGCCAGCAGCCCCCTCCCCGAAGGGAAAAACATTCAGTACTTC; cdr3_aa: CASSPLPEGKNIQYF
d_call: TRBD1; j_call: TRBJ1-4; v_call: TRBV6-1; cdr3_length: 14; clone_size: NA; cdr3_nt: TGTACCAGCAGACAGGGACTTAGTAATGAAAAACTGTTTTTT; cdr3_aa: CTSRQGLSNEKLFF
d_call: TRBD1; j_call: TRBJ2-7; v_call: TRBV6-1; cdr3_length: 15; clone_size: NA; cdr3_nt: TGTGCCAGCGGCCCAACGGGACAGGTCCCCTACGAGCAGTACTTC; cdr3_aa: CASGPTGQVPYEQYF
d_call: NA; j_call: TRBJ1-5; v_call: TRBV6-2/TRBV6-3; cdr3_length: 14; clone_size: medium-sized; cdr3_nt: TGTGCCAGCAGTGCAGCAACAGAGTATCAGCCCCAGCATTTT; cdr3_aa: CASSAATEYQPQHF
d_call: TRBD1; j_call: TRBJ1-2; v_call: TRBV28; cdr3_length: 17; clone_size: NA; cdr3_nt: TGTGCCAGCAGTTCCATCCTCCGGGACAGGCGTAACTATGGCTACACCTTC; cdr3_aa: CASSSILRDRRNYGYTF
d_call: NA; j_call: TRBJ1-5; v_call: TRBV9; cdr3_length: 14; clone_size: NA; cdr3_nt: TGTGCCAGCAGCCTGGAGGGCGTCAATCAGCCCCAGCATTTT; cdr3_aa: CASSLEGVNQPQHF
d_call: TRBD2; j_call: TRBJ2-1; v_call: TRBV7-2; cdr3_length: 15; clone_size: NA; cdr3_nt: TGTGCCAGCAGACTGAGCGGGGGGGCCTCGAATGAGCAGTTCTTC; cdr3_aa: CASRLSGGASNEQFF
d_call: NA; j_call: TRBJ2-5; v_call: TRBV20-1; cdr3_length: 12; clone_size: once; cdr3_nt: TGCAGTGCTATGGACACGCAAGAGACCCAGTACTTC; cdr3_aa: CSAMDTQETQYF
d_call: TRBD1; j_call: TRBJ2-7; v_call: TRBV7-3; cdr3_length: 14; clone_size: many; cdr3_nt: TGTGCCAGCAGCCCAGGGACAGGACTTTACGAGCAGTACTTC; cdr3_aa: CASSPGTGLYEQYF
d_call: NA; j_call: TRBJ2-1; v_call: TRBV28; cdr3_length: 14; clone_size: NA; cdr3_nt: TGTGCCAGCAGTTTGACTCCACCCGGGAATGAGCAGTTCTTC; cdr3_aa: CASSLTPPGNEQFF
d_call: NA; j_call: TRBJ2-4; v_call: TRBV9; cdr3_length: 15; clone_size: few; cdr3_nt: TGTGCCAGCAGCGTGGGGGCCGACGCCAAAAACATTCAGTACTTC; cdr3_aa: CASSVGADAKNIQYF
d_call: NA; j_call: TRBJ1-1; v_call: TRBV6-1; cdr3_length: 12; clone_size: many; cdr3_nt: TGTGCCAGCAGTCAGGGGAACACTGAAGCTTTCTTT; cdr3_aa: CASSQGNTEAFF
d_call: NA; j_call: TRBJ2-7; v_call: TRBV20-1; cdr3_length: 12; clone_size: many; cdr3_nt: TGCAGTGCCACACAGGGAACCTACGAGCAGTACTTC; cdr3_aa: CSATQGTYEQYF
d_call: NA; j_call: TRBJ2-1; v_call: TRBV28; cdr3_length: 16; clone_size: NA; cdr3_nt: TGTGCCAGTGGGACTCACGCCCGGAGCTCCTACAATGAGCAGTTCTTC; cdr3_aa: CASGTHARSSYNEQFF
d_call: TRBD1; j_call: TRBJ2-7; v_call: TRBV30; cdr3_length: 13; clone_size: NA; cdr3_nt: TGTGCCTGGAGAGACAGGGCTCTCTCCGAGCAGTACTTC; cdr3_aa: CAWRDRALSEQYF